This section outlines one T cell receptor (beta chain) sequence together with its context. Antigen unknown. Full-length variable regions came from constant-region reverse primers plus semi-nested Nested Universal Primer A PCR. TCRdb re-analysed the 5' RACE reads in MiXCR, keeping a single row per CDR3 protein. In the table there are around 30,000 distinct CDR3 sequences, roughly 24% of which are singletons. This CDR3 is built from 14 residues. V lost 3 bases to trimming and J lost 0 bases, with 6 bases between them. Germline CDR1 reads KGHDR; CDR2 reads SFDVKD. CD25-based Treg depletion was applied to purified naive CD4+ T cells. Points from the study as a whole: Tumor-infiltrating Treg TCR alpha and beta sequences overlapped most with tumor naive CD4+ T cells, then blood naive. Larger-cohort validation covered only one TCR beta V-J rearrangement.

The sample was naive CD4+ T cells sorted from a lymph node. Subset specified: naive CD4+ T cells, CD4+CD45RA+CD25-. The chain uses TRBV24-1 and TRBJ2-3, with unresolved D. This TCR came from a female donor with breast cancer. The CDR3 loop reads CATSDPASTDTQYF. The CDR3 DNA sequence: TGTGCCACCAGTGATCCAGCTAGCACAGATACGCAGTATTTT.